Given below is one TCR beta chain in context. The data stem from a study of CD8 T cells in Susac syndrome. Random hexamers were used to reverse transcribe the RNA input (about 0.45 to 1 ug). TCRdb processed the immunoSEQ multiplex PCR reads anew with MiXCR; each CDR3 protein has one entry. Here the sample spans under 200,000 distinct CDR3 sequences, 95% being singletons. From blood CD8+ and CD4+ T cells, the TCR beta chain was sequenced. The germline CDR1 and CDR2 sequences are LGHDT and YNNKEL (reference sequence). CDR3 length: 14 amino acids. Trimming stripped 3 bases from V and 0 bases from J, with 6 bases between.

This receptor was taken from a human donor in good health. The chain employs TRBV3-1 and TRBJ2-1; D gene ambiguous. What was sequenced was CD4+ T cells from PBMCs. CDR3 bases: TGTGCCAGCAGCCACTCGAGCTCCTACAATGAGCAGTTCTTC. Translating it yields CASSHSSSYNEQFF.